This T cell receptor (beta chain) was sequenced for a study of blood T cell repertoires in COVID-19. Study summary: Spain, Italy and the United States supplied samples that represented acute and convalescent COVID-19.

CDR1 and CDR2 (germline): GTSNPN, SVGIG (reference sequence). This CDR3 is 14 amino acids long. V dropped 3 bases and J dropped 4 bases, with 15 bases sitting between them. Each participant's cohort was designated according to participant-reported clinical history. In the source study's methods: Reference gene primers were amplified, and this amplification served to estimate nucleated cell counts. Measured with immunoSEQ multiplex PCR; TCRdb has only the in-frame clones, and not every one. V and J calls and clone size are copied from that table; D and trimming were computed from the DNA. Of 450,000 to 500,000 clones listed, approximately 86% are singletons.

Sequencing was performed on PBMCs or T cells enriched from blood (not recorded which). The V call is TRBV30, the J call TRBJ1-1, with D tentatively TRBD1 (5 bases). This TCR came from a young woman who had recovered from COVID-19. CDR3 DNA: TGTGCCTGGAGGCCCCGCGGGGGGGGCACTGAAGCTTTCTTT. As protein: CAWRPRGGGTEAFF.